This record looks at one T cell receptor beta chain sequence and its context. This entry belongs to a study of shared clonotypes between healthy human individuals. Across the study: Three plates were used per donor for CD4 naive, three for CD4 memory, two for CD8 naive and one for CD8 memory.

Deep-level running was used for the assay. Replicate PCRs run on sorted subsets employed approximately 0.2 ug DNA, 30,000 to 35,000 T cell genomes. In the source study's methods: As immunoSEQ supplied junction-only sequences (without quality scores), filtering differed. Clones were sequenced by immunoSEQ multiplex PCR, and TCRdb holds only the in-frame ones, with some missing. D and trimming were read from the DNA, whereas the V and J calls and clone size are those reported in that table. Of some 2,000,000 clones in the sample, roughly 95% were seen once. From germline, CDR1 is LNHDA and CDR2 SQIVND (reference sequence). V was clipped by 1 base and J by 1 base; unmatched bases: 2. This CDR3 is 15 amino acids long.

Sequenced: naive CD4+ T cells sorted from blood. Subset meaning: CD45RA+ positively selected. This clonotype originated in a man younger than 30 in good health. V is TRBV19 and J is TRBJ2-3; 7 positions agree with TRBD1. CDR3 in DNA: TGTGCCAGTAGTATAGCCACAGGGGGCACAGATACGCAGTATTTT. Protein sequence: CASSIATGGTDTQYF.